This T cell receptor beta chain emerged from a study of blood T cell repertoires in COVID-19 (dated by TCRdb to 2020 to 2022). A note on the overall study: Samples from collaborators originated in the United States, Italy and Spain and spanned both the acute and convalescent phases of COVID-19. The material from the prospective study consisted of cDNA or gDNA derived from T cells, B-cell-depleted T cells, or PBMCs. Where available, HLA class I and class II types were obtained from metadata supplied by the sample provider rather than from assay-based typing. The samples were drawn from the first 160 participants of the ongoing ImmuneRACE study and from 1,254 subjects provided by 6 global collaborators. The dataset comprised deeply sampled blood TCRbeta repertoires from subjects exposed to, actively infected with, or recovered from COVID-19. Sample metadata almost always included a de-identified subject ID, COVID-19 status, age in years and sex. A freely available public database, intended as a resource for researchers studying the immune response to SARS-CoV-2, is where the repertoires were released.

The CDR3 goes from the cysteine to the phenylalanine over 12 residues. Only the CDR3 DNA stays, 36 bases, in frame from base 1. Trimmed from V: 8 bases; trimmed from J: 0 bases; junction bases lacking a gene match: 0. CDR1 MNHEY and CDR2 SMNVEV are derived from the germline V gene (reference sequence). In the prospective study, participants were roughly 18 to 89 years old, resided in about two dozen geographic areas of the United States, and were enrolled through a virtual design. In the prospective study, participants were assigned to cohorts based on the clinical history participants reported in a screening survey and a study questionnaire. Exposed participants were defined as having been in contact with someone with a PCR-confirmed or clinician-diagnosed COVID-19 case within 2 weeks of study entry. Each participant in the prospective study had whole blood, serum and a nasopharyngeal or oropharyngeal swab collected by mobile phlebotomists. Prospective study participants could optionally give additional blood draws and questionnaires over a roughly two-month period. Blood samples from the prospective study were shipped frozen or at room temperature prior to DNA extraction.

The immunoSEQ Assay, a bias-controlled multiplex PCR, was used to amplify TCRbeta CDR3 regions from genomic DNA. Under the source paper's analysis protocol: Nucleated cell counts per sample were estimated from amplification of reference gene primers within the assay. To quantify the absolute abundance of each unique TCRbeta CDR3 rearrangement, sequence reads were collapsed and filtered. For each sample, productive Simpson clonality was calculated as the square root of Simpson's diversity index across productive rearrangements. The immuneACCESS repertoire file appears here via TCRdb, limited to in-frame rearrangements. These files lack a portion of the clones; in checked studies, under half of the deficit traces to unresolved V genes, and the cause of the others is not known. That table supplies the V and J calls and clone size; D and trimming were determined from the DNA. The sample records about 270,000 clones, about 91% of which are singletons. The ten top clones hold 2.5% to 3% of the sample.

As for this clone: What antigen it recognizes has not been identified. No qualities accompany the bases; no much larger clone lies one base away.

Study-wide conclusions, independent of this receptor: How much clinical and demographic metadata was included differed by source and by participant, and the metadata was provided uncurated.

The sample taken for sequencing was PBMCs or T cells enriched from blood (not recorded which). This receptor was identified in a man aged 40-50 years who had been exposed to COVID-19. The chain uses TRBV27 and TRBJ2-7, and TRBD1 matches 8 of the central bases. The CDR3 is CASGTGSYEQYF. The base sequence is TGTGCCAGCGGGACAGGCTCCTACGAGCAGTACTTC.